These 6 T cell receptor beta chains were all obtained from the same sample, sequenced in a study of CD4 T cells in relation to SARS-CoV-2 and coronaviruses. TCRdb keeps only in-frame clones here, not all; method: immunoSEQ multiplex PCR. The table records tens of thousands of clones, 75% to 90% of them present only once. Antigen specificity for these receptors is unknown. The sample comprised naive CD4+ T cells from PBMCs, cultured in vitro. Documented subset: naive CD4+ T cells isolated by negative enrichment. The receptor set was obtained from an adult with COVID-19.

The chain couples TRBV30 to TRBJ2-7, with 8 bases matching TRBD2. This CDR3 has 17 residues. Per germline, CDR1 GTSNPN and CDR2 SVGIG (reference sequence). V lost 1 base to trimming and J lost 7 bases; unmatched junction nucleotides: 18. CDR3: CAWSGGSGIGFSGEQYF. CDR3 in DNA: TGTGCCTGGAGTGGCGGTAGCGGGATCGGGTTTTCGGGTGAGCAGTACTTC.

This chain links TRBV3-1 (or the pseudogene TRBV3-2) with TRBJ2-2, with 7 bases aligning to TRBD1. Per the germline V gene, CDR1 is LGHDT and CDR2 is YNNKEL (reference sequence). The length of the CDR3 is 14 residues. J was trimmed by 9 bases and V by 4 bases; bases with no gene match: 8. The CDR3 DNA sequence: TGTGCCAGCAGCCTGGGGACAGAGGACCGGGAGCTGTTTTTT. It encodes CASSLGTEDRELFF.

V and J are TRBV6-1 and TRBJ1-4, with D unclear. Trimming removed 0 bases at V and 7 bases at J, with 12 bases between. CDR3 length: 15 amino acids. Germline V CDR1 and CDR2: MNHNS, SASEGT. CDR3 amino acids: CASSEADGGGEKLFF. The CDR3 coding sequence is TGTGCCAGCAGTGAAGCTGACGGTGGCGGTGAAAAACTGTTTTTT.

The V and J genes are TRBV29-1 and TRBJ2-2; a weak D match, TRBD2 (5 bases). The CDR3 length is 13 residues. Trimming left V 5 bases short and J 1 base short, with 8 bases between. Germline CDR1 reads SQVTM; CDR2 reads ANQGSEA. The CDR3 spells CSVSAGNTGELFF. The CDR3 DNA is TGCAGCGTTTCCGCGGGGAACACCGGGGAGCTGTTTTTT.

The chain has TRBV6-5 and TRBJ2-3; D is possibly TRBD1 (6 bases). This CDR3 has 15 residues. V was pared by 2 bases and J by 4 bases, with 13 bases between. The germline gives CDR1 MNHEY, CDR2 SVGAGI. The CDR3 region has the DNA TGTGCCAGCAGTTACGGTTCAGGGGCCCCAGATACGCAGTATTTT. Translated: CASSYGSGAPDTQYF.

This clone appeared once. The rearrangement links TRBV30 to TRBJ1-1; D is ambiguous. The length of the CDR3 is 13 residues. Germline loops: CDR1 GTSNPN, CDR2 SVGIG (reference sequence). V lost 0 bases and J lost 8, with 13 bases in between. In DNA, the CDR3 is TGTGCCTGGAGTGTATTATACAGCAAAGAAGCTTTCTTT. Translation: CAWSVLYSKEAFF.